The clone carrying this TCR beta chain was counted only a few times. Its antigen is not known. A J-beta primer mix and a sample-barcoded 5' primer were used in a second PCR of about 7 to 12 cycles. Each cDNA molecule, via a template-switch adaptor with 12 random nucleotides, was tagged. Every individual sample yielded 2.5 million or more paired-end reads (each containing CDR3). One entry per CDR3 protein, called by TCRdb with MiXCR from the 5' RACE reads. The repertoire holds hundreds of thousands of distinct CDR3 sequences, with approximately 49% as singletons. This record belongs to a study of blood T cells in healthy people across ages. Study results and caveats: The study found more naive CD4+ cells and higher diversity in long-lived than aged donors.

Trimming left V 5 bases short and J 2 bases short, with 12 bases between. The CDR3 runs 13 residues. Germline-derived CDR1 and CDR2 are DFQATT and SNEGSKA (reference sequence). Sequencing was done on a sample of blood. This clonotype was sampled from an older woman in good health. V is TRBV20-1 and J is TRBJ1-2; no clear D. CDR3 sequence: CSAPDPGNYGYTF. CDR3 nucleotides: TGCAGTGCTCCGGACCCCGGGAACTATGGCTACACCTTC.